What follows are 10 T cell receptor beta chains derived from one specimen sequenced in a study of cytomegalovirus exposure and HLA in healthy donors. 13 Jbeta primers and 60 Vbeta primers were used for the PCR. The assay was immunoSEQ multiplex PCR, and TCRdb's table has in-frame clones only and misses some. The data show 140,000 to 150,000 clones, about 84% seen once. The sample taken for sequencing was PBMCs. These receptors originate from a woman aged 18 to 35 in good health and CMV-seropositive.

This clone was found a few times. This chain uses TRBV5-1 with TRBJ2-1; D remains unclear. The CDR3 totals 17 residues. In germline, CDR1 is SGHRS, CDR2 YFSETQ. The V end was cut by 5 bases, the J end by 0 bases, with 18 bases between. CDR3: CASRRQWPRSSYNEQFF. For the CDR3, the DNA is TGCGCCAGCAGGCGCCAATGGCCTAGAAGCTCCTACAATGAGCAGTTCTTC.

This clone was counted only a few times. CDR3 region: CASSETGLAGSYNEQFF. CDR3 nucleotide sequence: TGTGCCAGCAGCGAAACGGGACTAGCGGGCTCCTACAATGAGCAGTTCTTC. The chain carries TRBV5-6 and TRBJ2-1; TRBD2 matches at 12 bases. V trimming: 4 bases; J trimming: 0 bases; junction bases outside the gene matches: 5. This CDR3 contains 17 residues. Germline assignment: CDR1 SGHDT and CDR2 YYEEEE.

V and J are TRBV6-6 and TRBJ1-1, with D perhaps matching TRBD1 (6 bases). CDR3 length: 16 residues. The germline V gene has CDR1 MNHNY and CDR2 SVGAGI (reference sequence). Trimming left V 3 bases short and J 4 bases short, with 18 bases between. The CDR3, as DNA: TGTGCCAGCAGTTATTTAGGGGGTGGTTGGAGCACTGAAGCTTTCTTT. Translating gives CASSYLGGGWSTEAFF.

The chain has TRBV28 and TRBJ1-4; D is undetermined. Germline V lookup: CDR1 MDHEN, CDR2 SYDVKM. This CDR3 spans 17 amino acids. The V end was cut by 5 bases, the J end by 3 bases, with 19 bases between. For the CDR3, the DNA is TGTGCCAGCAGTCCAACCCCTCCGCTAGCGGCTAATGAAAAACTGTTTTTT. Amino acids: CASSPTPPLAANEKLFF.

The rearrangement uses TRBV6-5 and TRBJ2-7; D ambiguous. Germline lookup yields CDR1 MNHEY and CDR2 SVGAGI. The length of the CDR3 is 13 residues. Trimming cost V 6 bases and J 3 bases, with 12 bases left between them. The CDR3 DNA reads as TGTGCCAGCAGCGCGGTGGTAAACTACGAGCAGTACTTC. This codes for CASSAVVNYEQYF.

This clone was detected only a few times. This chain uses TRBV2 with TRBJ2-1; 7 bases align to TRBD2. The CDR3 is 15 amino acids. Trimming took 3 bases from V and 4 from J; bases not matched to a gene: 6. Germline-derived CDR1 and CDR2 are SNHLY and FYNNEI. The CDR3 DNA follows: TGTGCCAGCAGTGAGGGGGGGGGTTTTTACAATGAGCAGTTCTTC. Translation gives CASSEGGGFYNEQFF.

V gene TRBV5-1 combines with J gene TRBJ1-1; a weak D match, TRBD1 (6 bases). This CDR3 is built from 15 residues. Trimming took 0 bases from V and 1 from J, leaving 10 bases between them. Germline V gene lookup returns CDR1 SGHRS and CDR2 YFSETQ. CDR3 in amino acids: CASSLGGLENTEAFF. The CDR3 DNA is TGCGCCAGCAGCTTGGGGGGGCTCGAGAACACTGAAGCTTTCTTT. Looking up the rest from reference TRBV5-1 and TRBJ1-1 gives the full variable domain: KAGVTQTPRYLIKTRGQQVTLSCSPISGHRSVSWYQQTPGQGLQFLFEYFSETQRNKGNFPGRFSGRQFSNSRSEMNVSTLELGDSALYLCASSLGGLENTEAFFGQGTRLTVV.

The CDR3: CARSSHGQGPTEGYTF. CDR3 nucleotide sequence: TGTGCCAGAAGCTCTCATGGACAGGGCCCAACGGAGGGCTACACCTTC. The rearrangement joins TRBV5-3 to TRBJ1-2; TRBD1 matches 8 bases. TRBV5-3 is noted as an ORF with a role that remains uncertain. This CDR3 region has 16 residues. V gave up 3 bases and J gave up 8 bases; unmatched junction bases: 15.

This clone appeared a single time. The chain combines TRBV28 with TRBJ2-7; 7 bases align to TRBD2. J lost 3 bases, V lost 4 bases, and 6 bases had no gene match. This CDR3 is 14 amino acids long. The germline V gene encodes CDR1 MDHEN and CDR2 SYDVKM. CDR3 residues: CASSSTSGDYEQYF. The CDR3 region has the DNA TGTGCCAGCAGTTCAACCAGCGGGGACTACGAGCAGTACTTC.

This clone was counted once. The chain has TRBV18 and TRBJ1-2; D remains unclear. Per the germline V gene, CDR1 is KGHSH and CDR2 is LQKENI. CDR3 length equals 14 residues. V lost 3 bases and J 0 bases, leaving 8 bases between the germline ends. In DNA form, the CDR3 reads TGTGCCAGCTCACCTGGCAGCGCTAACTATGGCTACACCTTC. Translating it yields CASSPGSANYGYTF.